The 29 T cell receptor beta chains below come from one sample, sequenced in a study of graft-versus-host responses after intestinal transplantation. Repertoires were generated with immunoSEQ multiplex PCR, while TCRdb's copy carries only in-frame clones and drops some. The sample contains 8,000 to 10,000 clones, roughly 93% of which appear only once. Sequencing was performed on PBMCs, taken 8 days after intestinal transplant. These receptors were obtained from a human patient who received an intestinal transplant, so some T cells may come from the graft donor.

The V and J genes are TRBV9 and TRBJ2-1, with a tentative D call TRBD1 (6 bases). The CDR3 totals 12 residues. Deletions cut 3 bases from V and 9 bases from J, with 10 bases between. Germline V lookup: CDR1 SGDLS, CDR2 YYNGEE. The CDR3 region has the DNA TGTGCCAGCAGCGCGGACAGCAGTGAGCAGTTCTTC. Translating it yields CASSADSSEQFF.

The V call is TRBV5-4, the J call TRBJ2-5; 9 positions agree with TRBD1. The ends lost 4 bases at V and 5 bases at J; junction bases unmatched: 12. Germline CDR1 reads SGHNT; CDR2 reads YYREEE (reference sequence). The CDR3 has 16 amino acids. The chain's CDR3 is CASSRRDRVAEETQYF. The CDR3 coding sequence is TGTGCCAGCAGCCGTCGGGACAGGGTGGCGGAGGAGACCCAGTACTTC.

The V and J genes are TRBV19 and TRBJ1-1; no firm D call. Germline assignment: CDR1 LNHDA and CDR2 SQIVND (reference sequence). CDR3 length equals 14 residues. V was trimmed by 1 base and J by 3 bases, leaving 9 bases between them. CDR3 amino acids: CASSIASTDTEAFF. As DNA, the CDR3 is TGTGCCAGTAGTATAGCCAGTACTGACACTGAAGCTTTCTTT.

The chain joins TRBV27 to TRBJ2-3; D remains unclear. Germline V CDR1 and CDR2: MNHEY, SMNVEV (reference sequence). The CDR3 contains 11 residues. V lost 8 bases and J lost 7, with 10 bases in between. In DNA, the CDR3 is TGTGCCAGCTCCGGCGGAAATACGCAGTATTTT. Translating it yields CASSGGNTQYF.

V usage is TRBV6-6 and J usage is TRBJ2-5, with 7 nucleotides matching TRBD1. The J call is uncertain, as TRBJ2-7 better fits the DNA end. The CDR3 runs to 15 residues. Looked up from germline, CDR1 is MNHNY and CDR2 is SVGAGI (reference sequence). CDR3 sequence reads: CASSYPGQRGYEQYF. CDR3 in DNA: TGTGCCAGCAGTTACCCGGGACAGAGGGGGTACGAGCAGTACTTC.

This chain uses TRBV6-5 with TRBJ2-3, with TRBD2 matching over 9 bases. The CDR3 extends over 15 amino acids. V was clipped by 4 bases and J by 4 bases; unmatched bases: 6. In germline, CDR1 is MNHEY, CDR2 SVGAGI. The CDR3: CASSLQRGDADTQYF. The CDR3 nucleotides are TGTGCCAGCAGTTTACAGCGGGGGGATGCAGATACGCAGTATTTT.

This chain connects TRBV29-1 to TRBJ2-2; 7 bases align to TRBD1. Germline lookup yields CDR1 SQVTM and CDR2 ANQGSEA. Germline trimming cut 6 bases from V and 6 bases from J; bases unmatched to any gene: 4. CDR3 length equals 12 residues. The CDR3 DNA reads TGCAGCGTCACAACAGGGGCCGGGGAGCTGTTTTTT. Protein product: CSVTTGAGELFF.

The rearrangement joins TRBV5-1 to TRBJ2-7; maybe TRBD2 (7 bases). Trimming took 1 base from V and 6 from J, leaving 23 bases between them. There are 17 residues in the CDR3. The V gene's germline CDR1 is SGHRS and CDR2 YFSETQ. This chain's CDR3 is CASSLTGRVGRPGEQYF. The DNA for the CDR3 is TGCGCCAGCAGCTTGACAGGGAGGGTCGGGAGGCCTGGCGAGCAGTACTTC.

The chain recombines TRBV20-1 with TRBJ1-5; D is ambiguous. CDR3 length equals 11 residues. Between the trimmed V and J ends, which lost 6 bases and 9 bases, there was a span of 12 bases. Germline values: CDR1 DFQATT, CDR2 SNEGSKA (reference sequence). The CDR3 reads CSAERGGPQHF. The CDR3 region has the DNA TGCAGTGCCGAACGAGGAGGGCCCCAGCATTTT.

The chain has TRBV28 and TRBJ2-2, with 13 nucleotides matching TRBD2. The CDR3 has 16 residues. The junction had 9 bases not matched to a gene; V was cut back by 6 bases and J by 8 bases. CDR1 and CDR2 from the germline V gene are MDHEN and SYDVKM. The CDR3 here is CASSGLAGDKMGELFF. The CDR3 DNA follows: TGTGCCAGCAGCGGACTAGCGGGAGACAAAATGGGGGAGCTGTTTTTT. The full variable domain, in which reference TRBV28 and TRBJ2-2 provide the parts outside the CDR3, is DVKVTQSSRYLVKRTGEKVFLECVQDMDHENMFWYRQDPGLGLRLIYFSYDVKMKEKGDIPEGYSVSREKKERFSLILESASTNQTSMYLCASSGLAGDKMGELFFGEGSRLTVL.

V and J are TRBV28 and TRBJ1-3; D is uncertain. V was trimmed by 3 bases and J by 8 bases, leaving 11 bases between them. The CDR3 spans 13 residues. Germline CDR1 is MDHEN and CDR2 is SYDVKM. CDR3 protein: CASSFEERDTIYF. CDR3 in DNA: TGTGCCAGCAGTTTTGAGGAGAGAGACACCATATATTTT.

This chain links TRBV28 with TRBJ2-3; D tentatively fits TRBD1 or TRBD2 (5 bases each). The CDR3 is made up of 17 amino acids. Germline V gene data show CDR1 as MDHEN and CDR2 as SYDVKM. V dropped 5 bases and J dropped 2 bases, with 20 bases sitting between them. CDR3 amino acids: CASSLGRGGWDTDTQYF. CDR3 coding DNA: TGTGCCAGCAGTCTTGGCCGTGGGGGTTGGGACACAGATACGCAGTATTTT.

The genes are TRBV27 and TRBJ2-7; possibly TRBD2 for D (6 bases). Trimming took 0 bases from V and 6 from J, leaving 12 bases between them. This CDR3 is built from 14 residues. Germline V gives CDR1 MNHEY, CDR2 SMNVEV (reference sequence). The CDR3 region is CASSLSGGSGEQYF. The CDR3 region has the DNA TGTGCCAGCAGTTTATCGGGCGGTAGCGGCGAGCAGTACTTC.

CDR3 protein: CASGVEVDSNQETQYF. In DNA form, the CDR3 reads TGTGCCAGCGGGGTGGAGGTGGACAGCAACCAAGAGACCCAGTACTTC. V is TRBV6-6 and J is TRBJ2-5; D might be TRBD1 (6 bases). The CDR3 contains 16 residues. Germline loops: CDR1 MNHNY, CDR2 SVGAGI (reference sequence). V was trimmed by 8 bases and J by 0 bases, leaving 19 bases between them.

This chain links TRBV6-5 with TRBJ1-2; TRBD1 matches 10 bases. The J segment lost 8 bases and the V segment lost 2 bases, leaving 5 bases of the junction unmatched. Germline CDR1 is MNHEY and CDR2 is SVGAGI. The CDR3 spans 14 residues. The CDR3 protein is CASSYRDRGQGYTF. The CDR3 nucleotides read TGTGCCAGCAGTTACCGGGACAGGGGTCAGGGCTACACCTTC.

The chain couples TRBV19 to TRBJ1-1; no definite D call. V was pared by 5 bases and J by 0 bases, with 7 bases between. CDR3 length: 13 amino acids. The germline V gene has CDR1 LNHDA and CDR2 SQIVND (reference sequence). The CDR3 reads CASSQDMNTEAFF. CDR3 DNA sequence: TGTGCCAGTAGTCAGGATATGAACACTGAAGCTTTCTTT.

The CDR3 sequence is CASSLGLASHNEQFF. CDR3 nucleotide sequence: TGTGCCAGCAGTTTGGGACTAGCGTCTCACAATGAGCAGTTCTTC. The rearrangement joins TRBV27 to TRBJ2-1, with 10 bases identical to TRBD2. Germline-derived CDR1 and CDR2 are MNHEY and SMNVEV (reference sequence). The CDR3 sequence is 15 residues long. The trim removed 3 bases at V and 5 bases at J, leaving 4 bases unmatched.

This clone was recorded only once. This sequence joins TRBV18 and TRBJ1-4, with TRBD1 matching 7 bases. V shed 2 bases and J 6 bases; nucleotides not matched to a gene: 6. Per germline, CDR1 KGHSH and CDR2 LQKENI. This CDR3 is built from 15 residues. The CDR3 DNA reads TGTGCCAGCTCACCATTGACAGGGAACTATGAAAAACTGTTTTTT. This encodes CASSPLTGNYEKLFF. The whole variable domain, remainder taken from reference TRBV18 and TRBJ1-4, is NAGVMQNPRHLVRRRGQEARLRCSPMKGHSHVYWYRQLPEEGLKFMVYLQKENIIDESGMPKERFSAEFPKEGPSILRIQQVVRGDSAAYFCASSPLTGNYEKLFFGSGTQLSVL.

The chain is built from TRBV27 and TRBJ2-2, with 7 bases fitting TRBD1. Germline CDR1 is MNHEY and CDR2 is SMNVEV (reference sequence). With V trimmed by 1 base and J by 8 bases, 1 base remained unmatched. The CDR3 extends over 13 amino acids. CDR3 in amino acids: CASSLWGQGELFF. The DNA of the CDR3 is TGTGCCAGCAGTTTATGGGGACAGGGGGAGCTGTTTTTT.

The genes are TRBV9 and TRBJ1-2, with D possibly matching TRBD1 (6 bases). CDR1 is SGDLS, CDR2 YYNGEE, per germline. V lost 4 bases and J 1 base, leaving 11 bases between the germline ends. The CDR3 contains 14 residues. The CDR3: CASSRQASNYGYTF. CDR3 nucleotides: TGTGCCAGCAGCCGACAGGCCAGTAACTATGGCTACACCTTC.

The chain couples TRBV5-4 to TRBJ2-3; D perhaps matches TRBD2 (5 bases). Deletions cut 4 bases from V and 4 bases from J, with 22 bases between. The CDR3 spans 17 residues. Germline values: CDR1 SGHNT, CDR2 YYREEE (reference sequence). The CDR3 sequence: CASSPEGGSSLSDTQYF. CDR3 DNA sequence: TGTGCCAGCAGCCCGGAAGGTGGTTCTAGCCTCTCAGATACGCAGTATTTT.

The chain is built from TRBV4-1 and TRBJ2-2; 9 positions match TRBD1. Germline V CDR1 and CDR2: MGHRA, YSYEKL. CDR3 length equals 15 residues. Trimming cost V 5 bases and J 3 bases; bases outside gene matches: 4. The CDR3 loop is CASSNRDRDTGELFF. Written as DNA, the CDR3 is TGCGCCAGCAGCAACCGGGACAGGGACACCGGGGAGCTGTTTTTT.

The chain combines TRBV30 with TRBJ2-1, with 12 bases matching TRBD1. Unmatched junction bases numbered 5, after V lost 3 bases and J lost 5 bases. The length of the CDR3 is 15 residues. Germline loops: CDR1 GTSNPN, CDR2 SVGIG (reference sequence). CDR3 in amino acids: CAWSKGQGANNEQFF. For the CDR3, the DNA is TGTGCCTGGAGCAAGGGACAGGGGGCGAACAATGAGCAGTTCTTC. Supplemented by reference TRBV30 and TRBJ2-1, the full variable domain reads SQTIHQWPATLVQPVGSPLSLECTVEGTSNPNLYWYRQAAGRGLQLLFYSVGIGQISSEVPQNLSASRPQDRQFILSSKKLLLSDSGFYLCAWSKGQGANNEQFFGPGTRLTVL.

The gene calls are TRBV7-9 and TRBJ1-2; TRBD1 aligns across 7 bases. Germline CDR1 and CDR2: SEHNR and FQNEAQ (reference sequence). V lost 0 bases to trimming and J lost 3 bases; unmatched junction nucleotides: 7. This CDR3 comprises 16 residues. CDR3 in amino acids: CASSLALRDSDYGYTF. CDR3 DNA sequence: TGTGCCAGCAGCTTAGCGCTCCGGGACAGCGACTATGGCTACACCTTC. The whole variable domain, filled in from reference TRBV7-9 and TRBJ1-2, reads DTGVSQNPRHKITKRGQNVTFRCDPISEHNRLYWYRQTLGQGPEFLTYFQNEAQLEKSRLLSDRFSAERPKGSFSTLEIQRTEQGDSAMYLCASSLALRDSDYGYTFGSGTRLTVV.

The chain employs TRBV19 and TRBJ1-6, with D possibly being TRBD1 (6 bases). The V gene lost 5 bases and the J gene lost 9 bases, with 23 bases spanning the gap. Germline V gives CDR1 LNHDA, CDR2 SQIVND (reference sequence). The CDR3 length is 17 residues. The CDR3 here is CASSPWTALVGGSPLHF. The CDR3 DNA is TGTGCCAGTAGTCCTTGGACAGCCCTCGTAGGAGGTTCACCCCTCCACTTT. The whole variable domain, filled in from reference TRBV19 and TRBJ1-6, reads DGGITQSPKYLFRKEGQNVTLSCEQNLNHDAMYWYRQDPGQGLRLIYYSQIVNDFQKGDIAEGYSVSREKKESFPLTVTSAQKNPTAFYLCASSPWTALVGGSPLHFGNGTRLTVT.

The chain recombines TRBV6-5 with TRBJ2-5; 7 bases agree with TRBD2. Germline V gives CDR1 MNHEY, CDR2 SVGAGI. The junction had 12 bases not matched to a gene; V was cut back by 7 bases and J by 10 bases. The CDR3 length is 13 residues. The CDR3 sequence: CASNRPPRGDQYF. The DNA for the CDR3 is TGTGCCAGCAACAGGCCCCCCCGGGGGGACCAGTACTTC.

The chain is built from TRBV5-1 and TRBJ2-3, with 7 bases that match TRBD1. The trim removed 0 bases at V and 8 bases at J, leaving 6 bases unmatched. The germline V gene has CDR1 SGHRS and CDR2 YFSETQ. There are 14 residues in the CDR3. The CDR3 DNA reads TGCGCCAGCAGCTTGGGACAGGGTGGTGGTACGCAGTATTTT. It is translated as CASSLGQGGGTQYF.

This chain joins TRBV6-6 and TRBJ2-1; D unresolved. From germline, CDR1 is MNHNY and CDR2 SVGAGI (reference sequence). The CDR3 has 12 amino acids. Trimming pared 2 bases from V and 7 bases from J, leaving 6 bases between. Written as DNA, the CDR3 is TGTGCCAGCAGTTACACCCCTAATGAGCAGTTCTTC. Its translation: CASSYTPNEQFF.

This chain uses TRBV28 with TRBJ2-2; possible D gene TRBD1, 5 bases. Germline-derived CDR1 and CDR2 are MDHEN and SYDVKM. CDR3 size: 15 residues. V was trimmed by 6 bases and J by 1 base, leaving 12 bases between them. The CDR3 here is CASRHQDRNTGELFF. The CDR3 bases are TGTGCCAGCAGGCATCAAGACAGGAACACCGGGGAGCTGTTTTTT.